The 5 T cell receptor beta chains given below trace back to one sample, sequenced in a study of T cell responses to AZD1222 COVID-19 vaccine. Profiling relied on immunoSEQ multiplex PCR, and the TCRdb table lists in-frame clones only, not all of them. The table includes approximately 150,000 clones, more than 80% detected once. Sequencing used peripheral blood, obtained on day 0 of AZD1222 vaccination. These receptors originate from an adult in good health.

The chain joins TRBV7-9 to TRBJ2-3, with D tentatively TRBD1 or TRBD2 (6 bases each). Germline CDR1 and CDR2: SEHNR and FQNEAQ (reference sequence). V lost 6 bases and J 5 bases, leaving 15 bases between the germline ends. The CDR3 covers 14 residues. The CDR3 DNA sequence: TGTGCCAGCAGAACCTTAGGGGGGAAAGATACGCAGTATTTT. It translates to CASRTLGGKDTQYF.

This clone came up once. V and J are TRBV14 and TRBJ1-1, with D possibly TRBD1 on 6 matching bases. The germline gives CDR1 SGHDN, CDR2 FVKESK. The CDR3 is 16 amino acids. V was shortened by 3 bases and J by 0 bases, with 14 bases between the two germline ends. The chain's CDR3 is CASSHRRQALNTEAFF. The CDR3 DNA reads as TGTGCCAGCAGCCACCGACGACAGGCCCTGAACACTGAAGCTTTCTTT.

The chain is built from TRBV10-3 and TRBJ1-3; no clear D. The CDR3 sequence is 16 residues long. The germline V gene has CDR1 ENHRY and CDR2 SYGVKD. Trimming took 3 bases from V and 2 from J, leaving 14 bases between them. The CDR3: CAISERGGETGNTIYF. The CDR3 DNA is TGTGCCATCAGTGAACGGGGAGGAGAAACTGGAAACACCATATATTTT.

The gene calls are TRBV27 and TRBJ1-1; TRBD1 might be the D (5 bases). CDR3 length equals 15 residues. V lost 6 bases and J 0 bases, leaving 14 bases between the germline ends. Germline CDR1 is MNHEY and CDR2 is SMNVEV (reference sequence). The CDR3 DNA is TGTGCCAGCAGCCAGGGAAGGGTTATGAACACTGAAGCTTTCTTT. This gives the protein CASSQGRVMNTEAFF.

In this sample, this clone turned up a few times. The J gene is TRBJ1-5, the V gene TRBV12-3 or TRBV12-4, with 8 nucleotides matching TRBD1. The V gene end was trimmed by 10 bases and the J gene end by 4 bases; junction bases not matched to a gene: 6. The CDR3 is made up of 13 amino acids. CDR3 bases: TGTGCCATCTCAGGGGGCCGGAATCAGCCCCAGCATTTT. Its protein product is CAISGGRNQPQHF.